This record concerns one TCR beta chain sequence. Antigen unknown. A multiplex PCR was run with 60 Vbeta primers and 13 Jbeta primers. Per the original methods: Later reanalysis found around 80 million unique TCR beta chains, some 10 million of them shared. Generated by immunoSEQ multiplex PCR, the TCRdb table keeps only in-frame clones and is missing some. V and J calls and clone size follow that table, whereas D and trimming were derived from the DNA. The sample includes some 120,000 clones, 80% of them seen just once. These data belong to a study of cytomegalovirus exposure and HLA in healthy donors. The wider study: Researchers previously reported finding 90 million to 130 million unique TCR beta sequences from 150 million to 200 million T cells. Study-wide results and caveats: The authors later found HLA-associated TCR beta chains more clonally expanded than equally common others.

CDR3 size: 14 residues. Unmatched junction bases numbered 5, after V lost 5 bases and J lost 5 bases. Germline values: CDR1 MNHEY, CDR2 SVGAGI. The source of this sequence is a male donor in good health and CMV-seronegative. The sequencing input was PBMCs. J is TRBJ2-2 and V is TRBV6-5, with 7 bases fitting TRBD1. CDR3 amino acids: CASSQDRTTGELFF. For the CDR3, the DNA is TGTGCCAGCAGTCAGGACAGGACAACCGGGGAGCTGTTTTTT.